This TCR beta chain was captured in a study of blood T cell repertoires in COVID-19. On the study more broadly: Samples taken during acute and convalescent COVID-19 were collected in the United States, Italy and Spain. From T cells, B-cell-depleted T cells, or PBMCs came the material, which was cDNA or gDNA.

V lost 1 base and J lost 9, with 10 bases in between. The CDR3 runs to 13 residues. CDR1 is SNHLY and CDR2 is FYNNEI in the germline V gene. In the authors' methods: Amplification of reference gene primers was used by the study to estimate nucleated cell counts. Generated by immunoSEQ multiplex PCR, the TCRdb table keeps only in-frame clones and is missing some. V, J and clone size reflect that table, while D and trimming were determined from the DNA. This repertoire shows fewer than 70,000 clones, approximately 83% found once; its top ten account for around 3.2%. The chain links TRBV2 to TRBJ2-1; D is possibly TRBD1 (6 bases). Sequenced input: peripheral blood. This sequence was found in a man older than 75 with acute or convalescent COVID-19. This CDR3 is CASSEVGGSEQFF. Here the CDR3 DNA reads TGTGCCAGCAGTGAAGTAGGGGGATCTGAGCAGTTCTTC.